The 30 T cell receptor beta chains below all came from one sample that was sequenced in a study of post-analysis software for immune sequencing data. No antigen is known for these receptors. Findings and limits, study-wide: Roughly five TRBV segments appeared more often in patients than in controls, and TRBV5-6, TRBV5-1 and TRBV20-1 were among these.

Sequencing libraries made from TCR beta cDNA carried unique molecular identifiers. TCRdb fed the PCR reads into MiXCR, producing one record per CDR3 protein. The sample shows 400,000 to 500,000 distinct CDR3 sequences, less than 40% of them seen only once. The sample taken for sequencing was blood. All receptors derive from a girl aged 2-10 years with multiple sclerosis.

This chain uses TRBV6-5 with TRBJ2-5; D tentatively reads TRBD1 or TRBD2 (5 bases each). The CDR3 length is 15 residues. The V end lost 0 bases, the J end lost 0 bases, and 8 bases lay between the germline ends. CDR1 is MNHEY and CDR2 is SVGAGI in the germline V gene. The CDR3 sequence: CASSYSLGDQETQYF. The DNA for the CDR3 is TGTGCCAGCAGTTACTCGTTGGGGGACCAAGAGACCCAGTACTTC.

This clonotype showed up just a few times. The CDR3 loop is CASSYSPAGLTDTQYF. The CDR3 DNA reads as TGTGCCAGCAGTTACTCCCCAGCGGGGCTCACAGATACGCAGTATTTT. The chain joins TRBV6-5 to TRBJ2-3, with 7 bases identical to TRBD2. The junction had 5 bases not matched to a gene; V was cut back by 0 bases and J by 2 bases. The V gene's germline CDR1 is MNHEY and CDR2 SVGAGI. The CDR3 contains 16 residues.

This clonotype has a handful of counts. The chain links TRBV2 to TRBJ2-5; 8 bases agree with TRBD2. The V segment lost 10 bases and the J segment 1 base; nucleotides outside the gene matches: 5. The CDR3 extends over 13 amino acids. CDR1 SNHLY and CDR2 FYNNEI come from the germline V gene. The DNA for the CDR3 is TGTGCCACGGGCGGGGGGCTCCAAGAGACCCAGTACTTC. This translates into CATGGGLQETQYF.

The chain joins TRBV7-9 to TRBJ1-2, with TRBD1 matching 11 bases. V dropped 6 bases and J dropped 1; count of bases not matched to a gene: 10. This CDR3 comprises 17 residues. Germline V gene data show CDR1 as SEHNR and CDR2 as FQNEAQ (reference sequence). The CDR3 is CASSFRTGGEDNYGYTF. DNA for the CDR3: TGTGCCAGCAGTTTCCGGACAGGGGGCGAAGATAACTATGGCTACACCTTC.

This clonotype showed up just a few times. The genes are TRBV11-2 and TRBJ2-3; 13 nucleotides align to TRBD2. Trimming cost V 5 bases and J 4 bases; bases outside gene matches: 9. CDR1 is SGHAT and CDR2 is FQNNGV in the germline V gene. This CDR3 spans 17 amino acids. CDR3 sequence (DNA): TGTGCCAGCAGCCTCGGACTAGCGGGGGCCCTCCCAGATACGCAGTATTTT. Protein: CASSLGLAGALPDTQYF.

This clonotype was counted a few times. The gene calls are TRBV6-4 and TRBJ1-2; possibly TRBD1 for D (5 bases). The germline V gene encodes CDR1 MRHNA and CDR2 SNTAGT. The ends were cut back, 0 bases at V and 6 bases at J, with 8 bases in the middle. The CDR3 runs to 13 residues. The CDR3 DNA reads TGTGCCAGCAGTGACTCGGGGGTAAATGGCTACACCTTC. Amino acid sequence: CASSDSGVNGYTF.

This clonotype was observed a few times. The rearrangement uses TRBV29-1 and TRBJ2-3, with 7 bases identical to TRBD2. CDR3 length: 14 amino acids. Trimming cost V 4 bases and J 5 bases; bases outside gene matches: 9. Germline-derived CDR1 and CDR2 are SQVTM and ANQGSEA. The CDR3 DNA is TGCAGCGTTGTACCCAGCGGGGTAGAAGATACGCAGTATTTT. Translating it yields CSVVPSGVEDTQYF.

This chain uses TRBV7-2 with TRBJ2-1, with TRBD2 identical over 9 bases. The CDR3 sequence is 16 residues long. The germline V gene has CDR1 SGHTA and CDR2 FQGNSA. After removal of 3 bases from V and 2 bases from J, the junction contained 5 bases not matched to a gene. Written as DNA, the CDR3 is TGTGCCAGCAGCTTTAGCGGGAGAGGAACCTACAATGAGCAGTTCTTC. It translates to CASSFSGRGTYNEQFF.

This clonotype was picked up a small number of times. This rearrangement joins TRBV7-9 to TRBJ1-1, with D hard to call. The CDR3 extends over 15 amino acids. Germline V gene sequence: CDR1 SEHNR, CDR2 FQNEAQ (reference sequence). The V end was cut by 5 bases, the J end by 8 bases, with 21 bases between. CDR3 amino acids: CASSASADRGEEAFF. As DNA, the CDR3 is TGTGCCAGCAGCGCTAGCGCAGACCGTGGGGAAGAAGCTTTCTTT.

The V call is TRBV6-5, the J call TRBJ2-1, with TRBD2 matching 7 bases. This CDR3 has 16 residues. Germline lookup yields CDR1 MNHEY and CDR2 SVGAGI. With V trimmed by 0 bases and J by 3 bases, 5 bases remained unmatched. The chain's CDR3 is CASSYSRPSGYNEQFF. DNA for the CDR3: TGTGCCAGCAGTTACTCGAGGCCTAGCGGCTACAATGAGCAGTTCTTC.

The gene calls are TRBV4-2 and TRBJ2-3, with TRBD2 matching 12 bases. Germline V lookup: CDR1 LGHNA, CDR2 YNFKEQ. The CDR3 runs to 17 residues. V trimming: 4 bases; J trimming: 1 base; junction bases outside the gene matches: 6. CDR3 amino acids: CASSPEASGGGTDTQYF. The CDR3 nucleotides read TGTGCCAGCAGCCCTGAAGCTAGCGGGGGGGGCACAGATACGCAGTATTTT.

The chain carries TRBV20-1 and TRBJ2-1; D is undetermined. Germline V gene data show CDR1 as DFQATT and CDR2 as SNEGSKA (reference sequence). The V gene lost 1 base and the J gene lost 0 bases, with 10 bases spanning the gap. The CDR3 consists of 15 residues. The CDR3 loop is CSARARISSYNEQFF. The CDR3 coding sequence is TGCAGTGCTAGAGCGCGGATAAGCTCCTACAATGAGCAGTTCTTC.

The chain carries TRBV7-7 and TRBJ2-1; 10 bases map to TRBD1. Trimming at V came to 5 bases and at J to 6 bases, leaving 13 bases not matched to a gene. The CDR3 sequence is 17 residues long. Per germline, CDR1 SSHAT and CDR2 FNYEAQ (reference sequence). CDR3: CASSPNLPGQGPNEQFF. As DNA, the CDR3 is TGTGCCAGCAGCCCGAACTTACCGGGACAGGGGCCCAATGAGCAGTTCTTC.

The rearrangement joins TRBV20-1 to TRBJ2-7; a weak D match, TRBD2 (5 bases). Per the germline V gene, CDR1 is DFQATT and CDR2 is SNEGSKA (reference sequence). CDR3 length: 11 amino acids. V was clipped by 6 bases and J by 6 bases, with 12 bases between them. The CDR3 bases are TGCAGTGCCACAAGGGAGCGCGAGCAGTACTTC. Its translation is CSATREREQYF.

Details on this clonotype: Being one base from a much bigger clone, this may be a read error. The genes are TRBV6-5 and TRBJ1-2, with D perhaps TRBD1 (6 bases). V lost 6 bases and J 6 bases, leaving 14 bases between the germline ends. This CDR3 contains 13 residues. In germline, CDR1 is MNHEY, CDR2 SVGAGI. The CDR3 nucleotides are TGTGCCAGCAGCGGAGGACAGTTCCATGGCTACACCTTC. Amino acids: CASSGGQFHGYTF.

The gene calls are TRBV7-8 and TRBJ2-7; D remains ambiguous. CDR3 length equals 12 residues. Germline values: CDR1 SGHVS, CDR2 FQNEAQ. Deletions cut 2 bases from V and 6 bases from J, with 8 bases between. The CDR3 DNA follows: TGTGCCAGCAGCTTAAGTATCATCGAGCAGTACTTC. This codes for CASSLSIIEQYF.

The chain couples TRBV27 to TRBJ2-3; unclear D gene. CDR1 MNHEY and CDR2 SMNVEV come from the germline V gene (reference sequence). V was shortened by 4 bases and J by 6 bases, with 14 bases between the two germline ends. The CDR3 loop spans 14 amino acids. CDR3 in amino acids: CASSSTSTGDTQYF. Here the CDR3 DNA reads TGTGCCAGCAGTTCCACGTCGACCGGGGATACGCAGTATTTT.

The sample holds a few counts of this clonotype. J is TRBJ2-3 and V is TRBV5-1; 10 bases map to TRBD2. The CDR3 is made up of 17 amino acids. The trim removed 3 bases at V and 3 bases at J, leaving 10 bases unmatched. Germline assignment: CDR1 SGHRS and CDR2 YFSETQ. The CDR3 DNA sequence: TGCGCCAGCAGCTCCACGCTAGCGGGGGATGGAACAGATACGCAGTATTTT. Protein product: CASSSTLAGDGTDTQYF.

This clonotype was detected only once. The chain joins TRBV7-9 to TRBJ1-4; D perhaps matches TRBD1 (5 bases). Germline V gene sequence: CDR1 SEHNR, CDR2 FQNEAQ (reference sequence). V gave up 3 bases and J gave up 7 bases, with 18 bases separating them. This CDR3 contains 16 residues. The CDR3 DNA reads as TGTGCCAGCAGCTTGTCAATATGGGGCGGTGCTGAAAAACTGTTTTTT. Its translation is CASSLSIWGGAEKLFF.

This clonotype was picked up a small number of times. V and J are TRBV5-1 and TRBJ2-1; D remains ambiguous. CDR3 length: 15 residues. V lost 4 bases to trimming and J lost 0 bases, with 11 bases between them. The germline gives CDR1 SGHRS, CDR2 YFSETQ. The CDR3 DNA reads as TGCGCCAGCAGCACAAGCGCCCTCTCCTACAATGAGCAGTTCTTC. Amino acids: CASSTSALSYNEQFF.

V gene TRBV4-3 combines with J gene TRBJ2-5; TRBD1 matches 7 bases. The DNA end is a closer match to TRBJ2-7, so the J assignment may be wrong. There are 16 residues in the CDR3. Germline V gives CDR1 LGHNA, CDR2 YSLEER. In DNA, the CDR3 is TGCGCCAGCAGCCAAGTCGCAGGGGGTGTACGACACGAGCAGTACTTC. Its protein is CASSQVAGGVRHEQYF.

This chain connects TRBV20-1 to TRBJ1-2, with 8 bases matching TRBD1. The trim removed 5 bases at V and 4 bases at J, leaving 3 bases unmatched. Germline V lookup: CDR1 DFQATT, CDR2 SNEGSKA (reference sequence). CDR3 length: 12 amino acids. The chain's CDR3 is CSAAGTGYGYTF. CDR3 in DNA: TGCAGTGCTGCAGGGACAGGCTATGGCTACACCTTC.

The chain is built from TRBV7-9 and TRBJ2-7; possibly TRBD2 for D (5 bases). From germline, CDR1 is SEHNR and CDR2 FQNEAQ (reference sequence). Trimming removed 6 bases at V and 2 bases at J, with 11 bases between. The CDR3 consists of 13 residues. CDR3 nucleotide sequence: TGTGCCAGCAGGAGGCCCGGGGCCTACGAGCAGTACTTC. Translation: CASRRPGAYEQYF.

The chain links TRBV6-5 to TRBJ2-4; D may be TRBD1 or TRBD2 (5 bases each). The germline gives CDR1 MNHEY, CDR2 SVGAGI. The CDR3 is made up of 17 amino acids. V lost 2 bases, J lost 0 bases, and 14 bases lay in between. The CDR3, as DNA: TGTGCCAGCAGTTACGGACAACCAGGACTAGCCAAAAACATTCAGTACTTC. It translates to CASSYGQPGLAKNIQYF.

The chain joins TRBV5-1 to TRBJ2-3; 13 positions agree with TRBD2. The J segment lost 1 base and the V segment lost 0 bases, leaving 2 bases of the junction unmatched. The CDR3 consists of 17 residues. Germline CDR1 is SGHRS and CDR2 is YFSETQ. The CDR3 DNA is TGCGCCAGCAGCTTGGGACTAGCGGGGGGCCGCACAGATACGCAGTATTTT. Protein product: CASSLGLAGGRTDTQYF.

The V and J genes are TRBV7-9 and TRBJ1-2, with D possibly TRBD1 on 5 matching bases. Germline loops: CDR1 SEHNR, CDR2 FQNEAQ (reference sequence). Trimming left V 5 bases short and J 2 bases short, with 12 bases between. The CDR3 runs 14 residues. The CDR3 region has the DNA TGTGCCAGCAGCGCCTGGGGGGGGAACTATGGCTACACCTTC. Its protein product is CASSAWGGNYGYTF.

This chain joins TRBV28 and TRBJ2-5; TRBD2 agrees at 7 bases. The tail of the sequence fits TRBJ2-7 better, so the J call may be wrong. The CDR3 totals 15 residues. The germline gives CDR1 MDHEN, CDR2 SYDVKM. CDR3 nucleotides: TGTGCCAGCAGTTTAATAGGACTAGTGAATGACGAGCAGTACTTC. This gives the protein CASSLIGLVNDEQYF.

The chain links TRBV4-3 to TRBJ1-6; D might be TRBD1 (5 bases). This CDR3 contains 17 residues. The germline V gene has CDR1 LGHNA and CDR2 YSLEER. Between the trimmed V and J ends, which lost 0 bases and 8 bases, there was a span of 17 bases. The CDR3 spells CASSQDPLGENYSPLHF. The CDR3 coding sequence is TGCGCCAGCAGCCAAGATCCCTTGGGGGAGAACTATTCACCCCTCCACTTT.

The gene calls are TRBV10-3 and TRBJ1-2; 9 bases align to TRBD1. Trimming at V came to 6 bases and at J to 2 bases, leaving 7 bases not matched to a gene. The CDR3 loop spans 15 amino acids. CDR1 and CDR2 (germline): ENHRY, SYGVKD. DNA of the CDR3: TGTGCCATCAGCCCTGGGACAGGGATAAACTATGGCTACACCTTC. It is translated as CAISPGTGINYGYTF.

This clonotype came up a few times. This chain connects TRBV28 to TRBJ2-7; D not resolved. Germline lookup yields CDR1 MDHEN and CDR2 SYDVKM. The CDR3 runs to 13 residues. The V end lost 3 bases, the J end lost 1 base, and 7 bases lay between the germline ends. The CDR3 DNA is TGTGCCAGCAGTTTCGAAGGGTCCTACGAGCAGTACTTC. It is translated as CASSFEGSYEQYF.